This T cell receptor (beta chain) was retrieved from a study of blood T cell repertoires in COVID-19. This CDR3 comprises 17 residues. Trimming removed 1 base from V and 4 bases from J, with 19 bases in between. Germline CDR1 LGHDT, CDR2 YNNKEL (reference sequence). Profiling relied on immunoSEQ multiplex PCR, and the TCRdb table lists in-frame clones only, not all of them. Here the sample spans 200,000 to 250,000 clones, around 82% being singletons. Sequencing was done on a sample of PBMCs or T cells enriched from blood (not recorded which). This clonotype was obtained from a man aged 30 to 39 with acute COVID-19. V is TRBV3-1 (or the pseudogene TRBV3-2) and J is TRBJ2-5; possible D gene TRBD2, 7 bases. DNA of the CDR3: TGTGCCAGCAGCCAAGGGTTGAGGGGGGGGCCCCGAGAGACCCAGTACTTC. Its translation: CASSQGLRGGPRETQYF.